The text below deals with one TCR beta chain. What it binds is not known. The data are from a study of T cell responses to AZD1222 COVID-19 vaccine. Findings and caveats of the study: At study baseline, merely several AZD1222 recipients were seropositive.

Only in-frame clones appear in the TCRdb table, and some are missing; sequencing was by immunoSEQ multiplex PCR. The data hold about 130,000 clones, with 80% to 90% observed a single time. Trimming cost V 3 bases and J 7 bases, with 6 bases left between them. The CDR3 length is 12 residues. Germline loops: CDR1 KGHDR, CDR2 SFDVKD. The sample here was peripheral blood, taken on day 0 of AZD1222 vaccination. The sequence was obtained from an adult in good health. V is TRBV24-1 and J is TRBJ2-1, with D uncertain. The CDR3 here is CATSDRQNEQFF. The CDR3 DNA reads TGTGCCACCAGTGATAGACAAAATGAGCAGTTCTTC.